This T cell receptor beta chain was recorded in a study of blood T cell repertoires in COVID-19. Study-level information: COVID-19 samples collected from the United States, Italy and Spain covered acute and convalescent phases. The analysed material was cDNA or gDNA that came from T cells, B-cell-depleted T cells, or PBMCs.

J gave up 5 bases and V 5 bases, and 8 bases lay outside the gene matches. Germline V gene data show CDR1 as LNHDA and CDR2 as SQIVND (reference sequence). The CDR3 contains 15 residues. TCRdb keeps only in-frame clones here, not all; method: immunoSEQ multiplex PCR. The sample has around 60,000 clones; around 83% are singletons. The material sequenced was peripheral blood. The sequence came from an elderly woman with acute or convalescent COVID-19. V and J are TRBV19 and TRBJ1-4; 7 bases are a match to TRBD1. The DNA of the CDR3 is TGTGCCAGTAGTGATCAGGACAGGCGCAATGAAAAACTGTTTTTT. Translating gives CASSDQDRRNEKLFF.